Below are 27 T cell receptor beta chains sequenced from a single sample in a study of blood T cell repertoires in COVID-19. Some clones are missing from TCRdb's copy, which holds only in-frame ones; the method was immunoSEQ multiplex PCR. The sample has about 200,000 clones; roughly 85% are singletons. The sequencing sample was made of peripheral blood. These receptors all come from a man in his sixties with active or convalescent COVID-19.

The rearrangement uses TRBV4-1 and TRBJ2-6; 8 positions match TRBD2. The CDR3 length is 18 residues. Germline trimming cut 0 bases from V and 4 bases from J; bases unmatched to any gene: 8. Looked up from germline, CDR1 is MGHRA and CDR2 is YSYEKL. This CDR3 reads CASSQEVGGAPGANVLTF. CDR3 bases: TGCGCCAGCAGCCAAGAAGTCGGGGGGGCGCCAGGGGCCAACGTCCTGACTTTC.

The rearrangement joins TRBV5-1 to TRBJ1-4; D remains ambiguous. The length of the CDR3 is 13 residues. From germline, CDR1 is SGHRS and CDR2 YFSETQ. Between the trimmed V and J ends, which lost 0 bases and 6 bases, there was a span of 6 bases. CDR3 loop: CASSLGEYEKLFF. The CDR3 DNA reads TGCGCCAGCAGCTTGGGGGAGTATGAAAAACTGTTTTTT.

J is TRBJ1-6 and V is TRBV5-3, with 9 positions matching TRBD1. TRBV5-3 falls under the ORF class, with uncertain function. The junction had 10 bases not matched to a gene; V was cut back by 4 bases and J by 5 bases. The CDR3 consists of 17 residues. This CDR3 reads CARSRIKDRGNNSPLHF. The CDR3 region has the DNA TGTGCCAGAAGCAGGATTAAGGACAGGGGAAATAATTCACCCCTCCACTTT.

The chain carries TRBV18 and TRBJ2-2, with D possibly matching TRBD1 (6 bases). CDR1 and CDR2 from the germline V gene are KGHSH and LQKENI. The V end lost 2 bases, the J end lost 1 base, and 14 bases lay between the germline ends. This CDR3 comprises 17 residues. CDR3 region: CASSPIETGVNTGELFF. DNA of the CDR3: TGTGCCAGCTCACCAATAGAGACAGGAGTGAACACCGGGGAGCTGTTTTTT.

This clone was recorded once. The chain has TRBV6-8 and TRBJ1-6; D not certain. The germline CDR1 and CDR2 sequences are MNHGY and SAAAGT. V lost 10 bases, J lost 7 bases, and 8 bases lay in between. This CDR3 spans 11 amino acids. DNA for the CDR3: TGTGCCACCCCACGGAATTCACCCCTCCACTTT. It specifies CATPRNSPLHF.

Remarks on this clone: The sample contains more than one DNA sequence encoding this CDR3. The rearrangement joins TRBV2 to TRBJ1-5; D call uncertain. Germline loops: CDR1 SNHLY, CDR2 FYNNEI. The CDR3 totals 12 residues. V dropped 4 bases and J dropped 4 bases, with 5 bases sitting between them. The CDR3 loop reads CASSGNNQPQHF. The DNA for the CDR3 is TGTGCCAGCAGTGGTAATAATCAGCCCCAGCATTTT.

The V gene is TRBV7-9, the J gene TRBJ1-2; 7 bases match TRBD1. V was clipped by 3 bases and J by 6 bases; unmatched bases: 4. The CDR3 length is 13 residues. Germline values: CDR1 SEHNR, CDR2 FQNEAQ (reference sequence). The CDR3 here is CASSLTGLNGYTF. The DNA for the CDR3 is TGTGCCAGCAGCTTGACAGGGCTGAATGGCTACACCTTC.

The DNA for the CDR3 is TGTGCCACCAATCGGGGGTCGGGCCAGCCCCAGCATTTT. This encodes CATNRGSGQPQHF. V and J are TRBV24-1 and TRBJ1-5; possibly TRBD1 for D (5 bases). The V gene's germline CDR1 is KGHDR and CDR2 SFDVKD. This CDR3 has 13 amino acids. With 8 bases removed from V and 7 bases from J, the gap between germline ends came to 14 bases.

V is TRBV3-1 (or the pseudogene TRBV3-2) and J is TRBJ2-5, with D possibly matching TRBD1 (5 bases). The CDR3 loop spans 15 amino acids. Trimming took 1 base from V and 2 from J, leaving 11 bases between them. CDR1 is LGHDT and CDR2 is YNNKEL in the germline V gene (reference sequence). The DNA of the CDR3 is TGTGCCAGCAGCCAAGGTACGGACAAGCAAGAGACCCAGTACTTC. Its protein product is CASSQGTDKQETQYF.

The chain employs TRBV5-1 and TRBJ2-1; 12 bases are a match to TRBD1. The CDR3 covers 15 residues. CDR1 and CDR2 (germline): SGHRS, YFSETQ. Unmatched junction bases numbered 8, after V lost 4 bases and J lost 9 bases. The CDR3 sequence is CASSPGDRGLIEQFF. As DNA, the CDR3 is TGCGCCAGCAGCCCGGGGGACAGGGGGCTTATTGAGCAGTTCTTC.

The rearrangement links TRBV19 to TRBJ1-1; D not resolved. From germline, CDR1 is LNHDA and CDR2 SQIVND (reference sequence). V was cut by 6 bases and J by 8 bases, with 25 bases left in between. This CDR3 has 16 residues. The CDR3 sequence is CASRYGNPPRADEAFF. In DNA, the CDR3 is TGTGCCAGTAGATATGGAAACCCCCCGAGGGCCGACGAAGCTTTCTTT.

This clone occurred once. The chain links TRBV14 to TRBJ2-3, with D possibly being TRBD2 (6 bases). Trimming shortened V by 6 bases and J by 4 bases, and 14 bases separated the two germline ends. The CDR3 loop spans 14 amino acids. Germline-derived CDR1 and CDR2 are SGHDN and FVKESK. CDR3 nucleotide sequence: TGTGCCAGCAGTAACGGGGGAGTTGCAGATACGCAGTATTTT. This encodes CASSNGGVADTQYF.

The V and J genes are TRBV5-5 and TRBJ1-1; TRBD1 is a possible D gene (5 bases). Trimming took 0 bases from V and 2 from J, leaving 11 bases between them. CDR1 and CDR2 from the germline V gene are SGHKS and YYEKEE (reference sequence). This CDR3 is built from 15 residues. The CDR3 reads CASSLAGGLNTEAFF. The CDR3 nucleotides are TGTGCCAGCAGCTTGGCCGGGGGACTAAACACTGAAGCTTTCTTT. Variable domain in full (rest from reference TRBV5-5 and TRBJ1-1): DAGVTQSPTHLIKTRGQQVTLRCSPISGHKSVSWYQQVLGQGPQFIFQYYEKEERGRGNFPDRFSARQFPNYSSELNVNALLLGDSALYLCASSLAGGLNTEAFFGQGTRLTVV.

The rearrangement joins TRBV6-5 to TRBJ1-2, with 7 nucleotides matching TRBD1. Germline V gene sequence: CDR1 MNHEY, CDR2 SVGAGI. Losses at the gene ends were 7 bases for V and 2 bases for J; bases not matched to a gene: 7. This CDR3 region has 14 residues. The CDR3 here is CASTRKGGNYGYTF. CDR3 nucleotides: TGTGCCAGCACCCGAAAAGGGGGCAACTATGGCTACACCTTC.

This chain joins TRBV5-5 and TRBJ1-3; unclear D gene. CDR1 is SGHKS, CDR2 YYEKEE, per germline (reference sequence). The CDR3 is 16 residues long. Trimming pared 0 bases from V and 0 bases from J, leaving 10 bases between. For the CDR3, the DNA is TGTGCCAGCAGCTTGGGTGTCACGAGCTCTGGAAACACCATATATTTT. Translation gives CASSLGVTSSGNTIYF.

This clone was seen more than once but under ten times. The chain has TRBV5-1 and TRBJ1-2; a possible D gene is TRBD1 (5 bases). Between the trimmed V and J ends, which lost 4 bases and 4 bases, there was a span of 11 bases. Germline V gene data show CDR1 as SGHRS and CDR2 as YFSETQ. This CDR3 comprises 13 residues. The chain's CDR3 is CASSPGSVYGYTF. The CDR3 region has the DNA TGCGCCAGCAGCCCAGGGTCTGTCTATGGCTACACCTTC.

The chain carries TRBV5-1 and TRBJ2-1; TRBD2 matches at 12 bases. With 7 bases clipped from V and 3 bases from J, the junction kept 8 bases outside the gene matches. Germline V CDR1 and CDR2: SGHRS, YFSETQ. The CDR3 loop spans 16 amino acids. The CDR3 is CASALAGGPVYNEQFF. CDR3 coding DNA: TGCGCCAGCGCCCTAGCGGGGGGGCCCGTCTACAATGAGCAGTTCTTC.

This chain uses TRBV29-1 with TRBJ2-3; 7 positions agree with TRBD2. This CDR3 is 14 amino acids long. Trimming at V came to 7 bases and at J to 0 bases, leaving 7 bases not matched to a gene. The germline V gene encodes CDR1 SQVTM and CDR2 ANQGSEA. CDR3 DNA: TGCAGCGCCCCCCGGGAGGATAGCACAGATACGCAGTATTTT. It is translated as CSAPREDSTDTQYF.

J is TRBJ2-7 and V is TRBV3-1 (or the pseudogene TRBV3-2), with 7 bases matching TRBD2. This CDR3 is 15 amino acids long. Germline V gene sequence: CDR1 LGHDT, CDR2 YNNKEL (reference sequence). V shed 5 bases and J 4 bases; nucleotides not matched to a gene: 11. CDR3 bases: TGTGCCAGCAGCTCCCGTGGCGGGGGAGGGTACGAGCAGTACTTC. Its protein product is CASSSRGGGGYEQYF.

The chain couples TRBV11-1 to TRBJ2-5; 11 bases match TRBD1. This CDR3 is built from 16 residues. Germline V gene sequence: CDR1 SGHAT, CDR2 FQDESV (reference sequence). Germline trimming cut 3 bases from V and 2 bases from J; bases unmatched to any gene: 5. The CDR3 DNA is TGTGCCAGCAGCTTGGACAGGGGGCGAGAACAAGAGACCCAGTACTTC. The encoded protein is CASSLDRGREQETQYF.

V and J are TRBV27 and TRBJ1-6, with 8 bases that match TRBD1. This CDR3 contains 17 residues. Losses at the gene ends were 0 bases for V and 1 base for J; bases not matched to a gene: 2. Germline-derived CDR1 and CDR2 are MNHEY and SMNVEV (reference sequence). As DNA, the CDR3 is TGTGCCAGCAGTTTATCCACAGGGGGTTCCTATAATTCACCCCTCCACTTT. Translating gives CASSLSTGGSYNSPLHF.

This clone was counted only a few times. V is TRBV6-5 and J is TRBJ1-6; 10 nucleotides line up with TRBD1. Germline-derived CDR1 and CDR2 are MNHEY and SVGAGI. With V trimmed by 6 bases and J by 7 bases, 6 bases remained unmatched. This CDR3 comprises 15 residues. DNA for the CDR3: TGTGCCAGCAGCGGGGGACAGGGGTTGAATTCACCCCTCCACTTT. Protein sequence: CASSGGQGLNSPLHF.

The chain has TRBV4-1 and TRBJ2-1; 9 nucleotides agree with TRBD1. The germline CDR1 and CDR2 sequences are MGHRA and YSYEKL. Trimming removed 0 bases from V and 10 bases from J; junction bases left unmatched: 4. This CDR3 comprises 14 residues. The DNA of the CDR3 is TGCGCCAGCAGCCAAGACCGGGACAGGGACGAGCAGTTCTTC. This codes for CASSQDRDRDEQFF.

The chain combines TRBV7-9 with TRBJ2-1, with TRBD2 matching 8 bases. CDR3 length: 17 amino acids. After removal of 3 bases from V and 0 bases from J, the junction contained 7 bases not matched to a gene. The germline CDR1 and CDR2 sequences are SEHNR and FQNEAQ (reference sequence). This chain's CDR3 is CASSFSLGGASYNEQFF. CDR3 coding DNA: TGTGCCAGCAGCTTTTCCCTCGGGGGGGCCTCCTACAATGAGCAGTTCTTC.

The CDR3 loop is CASRREPNTGELFF. The CDR3 DNA is TGTGCCAGCAGGCGGGAACCGAACACCGGGGAGCTGTTTTTT. The J gene is TRBJ2-2, the V gene TRBV6-4, with D maybe TRBD2 (6 bases). The CDR3 length is 14 residues. Trimming stripped 6 bases from V and 0 bases from J, with 8 bases between. Germline CDR1 is MRHNA and CDR2 is SNTAGT.

In its sample, this clone was seen a few times. The rearrangement joins TRBV6-5 to TRBJ2-7; 8 nucleotides line up with TRBD1. The CDR3 covers 14 residues. Germline V gives CDR1 MNHEY, CDR2 SVGAGI. With 5 bases clipped from V and 3 bases from J, the junction kept 6 bases outside the gene matches. CDR3 coding DNA: TGTGCCAGCAGTCGGACAGGGATTAACTACGAGCAGTACTTC. Amino acid sequence: CASSRTGINYEQYF.

This clone was seen a few times. The V and J genes are TRBV18 and TRBJ1-3; D unclear. This CDR3 is 16 amino acids long. V dropped 2 bases and J dropped 4 bases, with 15 bases sitting between them. Looked up from germline, CDR1 is KGHSH and CDR2 is LQKENI. CDR3 in amino acids: CASSPVEIALGNTIYF. The CDR3 bases are TGTGCCAGCTCACCAGTAGAGATAGCTCTGGGAAACACCATATATTTT.